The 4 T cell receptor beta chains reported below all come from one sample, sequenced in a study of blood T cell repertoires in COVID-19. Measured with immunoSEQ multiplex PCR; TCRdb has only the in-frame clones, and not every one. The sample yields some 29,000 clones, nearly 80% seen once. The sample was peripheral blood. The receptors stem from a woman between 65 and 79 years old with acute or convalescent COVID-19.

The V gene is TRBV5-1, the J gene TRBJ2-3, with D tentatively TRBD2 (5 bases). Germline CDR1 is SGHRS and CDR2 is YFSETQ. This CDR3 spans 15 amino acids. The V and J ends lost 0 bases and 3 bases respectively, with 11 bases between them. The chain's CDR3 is CASSLARPGTDTQYF. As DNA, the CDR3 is TGCGCCAGCAGCTTGGCCCGCCCGGGAACAGATACGCAGTATTTT.

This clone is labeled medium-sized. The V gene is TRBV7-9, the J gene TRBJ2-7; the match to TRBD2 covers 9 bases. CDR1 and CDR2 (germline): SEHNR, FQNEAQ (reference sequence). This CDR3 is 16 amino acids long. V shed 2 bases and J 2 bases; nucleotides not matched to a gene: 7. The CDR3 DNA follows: TGTGCCAGCAGCTTAACCGGGACTAGCTCTCCCTACGAGCAGTACTTC. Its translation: CASSLTGTSSPYEQYF.

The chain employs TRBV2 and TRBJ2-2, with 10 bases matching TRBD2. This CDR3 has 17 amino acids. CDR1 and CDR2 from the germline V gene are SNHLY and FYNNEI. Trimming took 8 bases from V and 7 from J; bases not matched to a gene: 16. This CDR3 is CASGVSLAGVKGGELFF. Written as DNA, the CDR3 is TGTGCCAGCGGAGTTAGCCTAGCGGGAGTAAAGGGCGGGGAGCTGTTTTTT.

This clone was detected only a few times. Here the CDR3 reads CASKRGSEQYF. The CDR3 DNA reads TGTGCCAGCAAAAGGGGGAGCGAGCAGTACTTC. The rearrangement links TRBV28 to TRBJ2-7, with D perhaps matching TRBD1 (6 bases). Germline V gene lookup returns CDR1 MDHEN and CDR2 SYDVKM. V gave up 7 bases and J gave up 6 bases, with 10 bases separating them. CDR3 length: 11 amino acids.